This TCR beta chain was recovered during a study of T cells in Graves' hyperthyroidism and ophthalmopathy. Study conclusions and caveats: A 13 V-J signature model discriminated ophthalmopathy versus stable hyperthyroidism. Also found in blood were most expanded thyroid clonotypes above 0.001.

What was amplified from RNA transcripts were TCR beta CDR3 regions. The primer set for the first-round RT-PCR of the TCR CDR3 was HTBI. TCRdb re-derived calls from the multiplex PCR reads in MiXCR, one entry per CDR3 protein. The sample includes more than 550,000 distinct CDR3 sequences, nearly 45% seen only once; the top ten take less than 8.5%. This clonotype was found a few times. Its antigen is unknown. Each diagnosis was grounded in clinical symptoms, serum thyroxine and TRAb, thyroid ultrasound, and orbital computed tomography. V shed 0 bases and J shed 5 bases, with 11 bases lying between them. The CDR3 covers 13 residues. The germline CDR1 and CDR2 sequences are DFQATT and SNEGSKA (reference sequence).

The TCR sequence derives from an adult man with Graves' disease, either hyperthyroidism or ophthalmopathy (not recorded which). V gene TRBV20-1 combines with J gene TRBJ2-7; D could derive from TRBD1 or TRBD2 (6 bases each). Specimen: peripheral blood or thyroid tissue (not recorded which). The CDR3 reads CSARDPGDNEQYF. CDR3 nucleotides: TGCAGTGCTAGAGATCCGGGGGACAACGAGCAGTACTTC.